The following is a TCR beta chain sequence with its context. The specificity of this receptor is unknown. Per-base qualities were not stored, and no clone one base away is much larger. PBMCs were isolated by Ficoll-Paque density gradient centrifugation. TCRdb lists the instrument as Illumina NovaSeq 6000. TCRalpha and TCRbeta cDNA libraries were constructed by 5'RACE with constant-segment primers, with sample barcodes and unique molecular identifiers being introduced. Trizol reagent was used to extract RNA from every sample. Amplification of the libraries took two PCR steps, and the second step added a second sample barcode plus Illumina TruSeq adapters. The libraries were sequenced on an Illumina NovaSeq using 2 x 150 bp paired-end reads. On the authors' methods: Demultiplexing of reads and collapsing into UMI-guided consensus sequences were performed with migec v1.2.7. With mixcr v2.1.11, UMI consensuses were aligned to TRA and TRB V and J templates and assembled into clonotypes. Expanded or contracted clonotypes were those called significant by both edgeR and NoisET, with noise models trained on biological replicates. For edgeR calls, a false discovery rate-adjusted p below 0.01 and a log2 fold-change threshold of 1 were applied. As an exploratory analysis of dynamics, max-normalized trajectories of the 1000 most abundant clonotypes were examined with PCA combined with hierarchical clustering. The CD4 or CD8 phenotype of responding clones was assigned using the separately sequenced CD4+ and CD8+ repertoires. The public sequencing data were trimmed at Q25 with fastp and processed into clonotypes with MiXCR by TCRdb, which kept only in-frame beta chains. Identical CDR3 proteins give one entry, which carries the most common genes and DNA. These V and J calls originate from TCRdb's pipeline instead of the authors' own analysis. The sample includes roughly 150,000 distinct CDR3 sequences, with more than 14% observed a single time. The top ten clonotypes cover 12% to 15% of the sample.

The sample is drawn from a study of T-cell memory formation after mild COVID-19 (dated by TCRdb to about 2021). Broadly, across the study: TCR sequence clusters from the two donors were largely donor specific. Longitudinal TCRalpha and TCRbeta repertoire sequencing tracked T-cell clones expanding and contracting after mild COVID-19 in a couple of donors. Two young, previously healthy adult volunteers made up the cohort, one male and one female. Points the paper makes about the study in general: Clones that contracted from day 15 to 85 showed balanced CD4/CD8 phenotypes, whereas a second wave of clones that expanded from day 15 to 37 leaned towards CD4+. Contracting CD4+ clones were located mainly in the CM and EM memory subsets, whereas CD8+ clones were found to be enriched in EMRA. The study included only a couple of mild cases, and larger cohorts that include severe cases with pre-infection samples were judged to be necessary. Whether the second-wave clones peaking on day 37 were SARS-CoV-2 specific was not confirmed. Some responding clones were detected in pre-infection memory, which suggested that pre-existing cross-reactive memory T cells had joined the SARS-CoV-2 response.

Here V drops 6 bases and J drops 10 bases, and the junction holds 10 bases not matched to any gene. CDR1 MNHEY and CDR2 SVGAGI were looked up in the germline V gene. Inclusive of the bounding cysteine and phenylalanine, the CDR3 is 14 residues long. Kept here is only the CDR3 DNA, which spans 42 bases and is read in frame from base 1. The sequencing input was PBMCs or a T cell subset sorted from them (not recorded which). In this chain, TRBV6-5 is recombined with TRBJ2-1, with 9 middle bases fitting TRBD1. The source of this sequence is an adult woman who had mild COVID-19 (a few samples of this study predate the infection). The sample titles of this study are shuffled in the database, so cell type and time point are left out; the donor was told from shared clones. Here is the DNA: TGTGCCAGCAGCGACAAGGGACAGGGCGCCGAGCAGTTCTTC. Translated, it gives CASSDKGQGAEQFF.